This T cell receptor (beta chain) was sequenced for a study of beta chain features in type 1 diabetes. Sequencing targeted expressed TCRB transcripts, as all isolated RNA had been reverse transcribed. Assay used: immunoSEQ multiplex PCR; TCRdb lists only in-frame clones, some missing. This sample has over 700,000 clones, with roughly 17% found just once. The CDR3 has 15 amino acids. Germline V gene data show CDR1 as SGHAT and CDR2 as FQNNGV. Trimming took off 4 bases at V and 3 bases at J, with 15 bases between the two ends. This clone came up a few times. The antigen is unknown. Whole-study results and caveats: Patients' naive, central memory and regulatory TCRB repertoires appeared more alike than those of healthy donors.

The sample consisted of naive CD4+ T cells from blood. The receptor's source is a woman under 30 in good health. The V and J genes are TRBV11-2 and TRBJ1-1, with D perhaps TRBD1 (5 bases). CDR3 in amino acids: CASSSRRGWDTEAFF. As DNA, the CDR3 is TGTGCCAGCAGCTCTAGGCGGGGCTGGGACACTGAAGCTTTCTTT.